Following are 13 T cell receptor beta chains from one sample sequenced in a study of preoperative IRX-2 immunotherapy in early breast cancer. The treatment is: preoperative locoregional IRX-2 cytokine immunotherapy. Using immunoSEQ multiplex PCR, the repertoire was profiled, and TCRdb retains in-frame clones only, with some absent. The sample lists around 11,000 clones; 75% to 90% were seen once. Material: lymph node tissue, obtained before IRX-2 immunotherapy. Receptor source: a human donor with breast cancer.

V and J are TRBV8-2 and TRBJ1-1. TRBV8-2 is a pseudogene locus. The CDR3 sequence is 13 residues long. This chain's CDR3 is CASTSSYLSEAFF. The CDR3 DNA sequence: TGTGCCAGCACCTCCTCCTACTTAAGCGAGGCTTTCTTT.

V and J are TRBV6-8 and TRBJ1-5, with 11 bases that match TRBD1. The CDR3 loop spans 16 amino acids. Trimming at V came to 5 bases and at J to 7 bases, leaving 10 bases not matched to a gene. Looked up from germline, CDR1 is MNHGY and CDR2 is SAAAGT. The CDR3 DNA reads as TGTGCCAGCAGTGACGCGGACAGGGGGCGAGGGCAGCCCCAGCATTTT. This codes for CASSDADRGRGQPQHF.

The V call is TRBV6-8, the J call TRBJ2-3; 8 bases fit TRBD2. CDR1 and CDR2 (germline): MNHGY, SAAAGT. This CDR3 region has 15 residues. V shed 3 bases, J shed 5 bases, and the junction held 7 bases outside the gene matches. The CDR3 DNA sequence: TGTGCCAGCAGTTATGGAGCGGGAGTGGTAGATACGCAGTATTTT. This gives the protein CASSYGAGVVDTQYF.

J is TRBJ1-5 and V is TRBV7-6; weak D call: TRBD1 (6 bases). In germline, CDR1 is SGHVS, CDR2 FNYEAQ. The CDR3 is 15 residues long. The ends were cut back, 5 bases at V and 5 bases at J, with 16 bases in the middle. CDR3 nucleotide sequence: TGTGCCAGCAGCCCACAGGGTTCTGTAGATCAGCCCCAGCATTTT. Translation: CASSPQGSVDQPQHF.

This chain connects TRBV7-1 to TRBJ2-7; unclear D gene. TRBV7-1 has ORF status, its function being uncertain. The CDR3 covers 17 residues. The germline V and J ends were trimmed by 5 bases and 0 bases, with 20 bases remaining between them. CDR3 in amino acids: CASSLTDVPSSSYEQYF. CDR3 nucleotide sequence: TGTGCCAGCAGCCTAACCGACGTGCCATCAAGCTCCTACGAGCAGTACTTC.

The sample holds one count of this clone. The rearrangement uses TRBV28 and TRBJ2-7, with 12 bases lining up with TRBD2. V was pared by 4 bases and J by 4 bases, with 2 bases of the junction left unmatched. The CDR3 covers 14 residues. Germline loops: CDR1 MDHEN, CDR2 SYDVKM. The CDR3, as DNA: TGTGCCAGCAGTTCACTAGCGGGAGGATACGAGCAGTACTTC. This codes for CASSSLAGGYEQYF.

This chain uses TRBV5-1 with TRBJ2-1; D is tentatively TRBD1 or TRBD2 (5 bases each). V gave up 0 bases and J gave up 0 bases, with 7 bases separating them. The CDR3 covers 15 residues. CDR1 SGHRS and CDR2 YFSETQ come from the germline V gene. In nucleotides, the CDR3 is TGCGCCAGCAGCTTGGGGGGGAGCTCCTACAATGAGCAGTTCTTC. Its translation: CASSLGGSSYNEQFF.

This chain's CDR3 is CASSSLEARMNTEAFF. CDR3 DNA sequence: TGTGCCAGCAGTTCCTTAGAGGCTCGCATGAACACTGAAGCTTTCTTT. This chain uses TRBV28 with TRBJ1-1; D uncertain. CDR1 is MDHEN and CDR2 is SYDVKM in the germline V gene. The CDR3 contains 16 residues. V lost 4 bases and J lost 0, with 15 bases in between.

The chain recombines TRBV29-1 with TRBJ2-7, with 8 bases that match TRBD1. Looked up from germline, CDR1 is SQVTM and CDR2 is ANQGSEA. CDR3 length: 13 amino acids. V shed 5 bases, J shed 5 bases, and the junction held 8 bases outside the gene matches. The CDR3: CSVRTGLTDEQYF. The CDR3 DNA reads as TGCAGCGTTCGGACAGGGCTAACAGACGAGCAGTACTTC.

As DNA, the CDR3 is TGTGCCATAACCCTACCCGAGCGGGAGTCCAATGAGCAGTTCTTC. Translation: CAITLPERESNEQFF. V is TRBV7-1 and J is TRBJ2-1; TRBD2 matches 8 bases. TRBV7-1 is classed as an ORF, of uncertain function. This CDR3 spans 15 amino acids. V trimming: 10 bases; J trimming: 6 bases; junction bases outside the gene matches: 14.

This clone was observed a few times. The chain links TRBV6-1 to TRBJ2-7; 9 bases match TRBD1. The CDR3 spans 17 residues. Germline CDR1 MNHNS, CDR2 SASEGT. V was pared by 1 base and J by 3 bases, with 10 bases of the junction left unmatched. The CDR3 nucleotides read TGTGCCAGCAGTGAAGAACTTACAGGGGGCTCTTTCTACGAGCAGTACTTC. Translating gives CASSEELTGGSFYEQYF.

The V and J genes are TRBV6-8 and TRBJ2-3; D gene unclear. Trimming cost V 6 bases and J 0 bases, with 19 bases left between them. This CDR3 is built from 17 residues. Germline V gene lookup returns CDR1 MNHGY and CDR2 SAAAGT. CDR3 protein: CASSPASIDSSTDTQYF. As DNA, the CDR3 is TGTGCCAGCAGCCCGGCTTCGATCGATTCTAGCACAGATACGCAGTATTTT.

The chain carries TRBV7-1 and TRBJ2-5; D possibly corresponds to TRBD1 (6 bases). TRBV7-1 is known as an ORF, though its function is uncertain. This CDR3 is built from 13 residues. V was cut by 10 bases and J by 4 bases, with 16 bases left in between. CDR3 bases: TGTGCCACCCCGGGACACATCCCAGAGACCCAGTACTTC. This codes for CATPGHIPETQYF.